The 32 T cell receptor beta chains below come from one sample, sequenced in a study of blood T cell repertoires in COVID-19. Libraries were prepared by immunoSEQ multiplex PCR; TCRdb keeps only in-frame clonotypes and omits some of them. Of some 200,000 clones in the sample, around three quarters were seen once. Sequencing was done on a sample of peripheral blood. The receptors originated from a woman aged 70-85 years with acute or convalescent COVID-19.

This clone was counted a few times. The chain has TRBV5-6 and TRBJ2-1, with D hard to call. The CDR3 length is 13 residues. Per germline, CDR1 SGHDT and CDR2 YYEEEE. V was clipped by 0 bases and J by 6 bases, with 7 bases between them. CDR3: CASSLGRRNEQFF. CDR3 DNA sequence: TGTGCCAGCAGCTTGGGCAGGCGCAATGAGCAGTTCTTC.

The V call is TRBV7-9, the J call TRBJ2-7; 9 nucleotides line up with TRBD1. J was trimmed by 4 bases and V by 4 bases; bases with no gene match: 11. The germline CDR1 and CDR2 sequences are SEHNR and FQNEAQ (reference sequence). CDR3 length: 16 amino acids. The CDR3 coding sequence is TGTGCCAGCAGCTCCACTACATCGGGACAGGGTTACGAGCAGTACTTC. Its protein product is CASSSTTSGQGYEQYF.

This clone was detected once. J is TRBJ2-1 and V is TRBV9, with 10 bases identical to TRBD2. The CDR3 sequence is 15 residues long. Trimming took 4 bases from V and 4 from J; bases not matched to a gene: 5. The V gene's germline CDR1 is SGDLS and CDR2 YYNGEE. The CDR3 here is CASSQLAGPYNEQFF. The CDR3 region has the DNA TGTGCCAGCAGCCAACTAGCGGGACCTTACAATGAGCAGTTCTTC.

The genes are TRBV5-8 and TRBJ2-2, with 10 nucleotides matching TRBD2. The germline V gene encodes CDR1 SGHTS and CDR2 YDEGEE. The CDR3 loop spans 16 amino acids. V gave up 7 bases and J gave up 5 bases; unmatched junction bases: 11. CDR3 region: CASGSRLAGETGELFF. The DNA of the CDR3 is TGTGCCAGCGGGTCGCGGCTAGCGGGAGAGACCGGGGAGCTGTTTTTT.

V and J are TRBV14 and TRBJ2-1, with a possible D match to TRBD2 (6 bases). CDR1 SGHDN and CDR2 FVKESK come from the germline V gene. The V gene lost 4 bases and the J gene lost 7 bases, with 14 bases spanning the gap. The CDR3 covers 14 residues. CDR3 amino acids: CASSRGEAWNEQFF. The CDR3 DNA reads as TGTGCCAGCAGCCGCGGGGAGGCTTGGAATGAGCAGTTCTTC.

V gene TRBV2 combines with J gene TRBJ1-1, with 7 bases lining up with TRBD1. Germline CDR1 reads SNHLY; CDR2 reads FYNNEI. Trimming cost V 9 bases and J 1 base; bases outside gene matches: 14. The CDR3 consists of 16 residues. The CDR3 region is CASLRDRVYENTEAFF. The CDR3 bases are TGTGCCAGTCTTAGAGACAGGGTGTACGAGAACACTGAAGCTTTCTTT.

V and J are TRBV30 and TRBJ2-7, with D possibly being TRBD2 (5 bases). Germline-derived CDR1 and CDR2 are GTSNPN and SVGIG (reference sequence). This CDR3 contains 13 residues. The V and J ends lost 6 bases and 0 bases respectively, with 12 bases between them. Written as DNA, the CDR3 is TGTGCCTGCCGGACTGTCGTCTCCTACGAGCAGTACTTC. Translation: CACRTVVSYEQYF.

V and J are TRBV2 and TRBJ1-5; 9 nucleotides match TRBD1. This CDR3 comprises 15 residues. In germline, CDR1 is SNHLY, CDR2 FYNNEI. V shed 0 bases, J shed 8 bases, and the junction held 5 bases outside the gene matches. CDR3 residues: CASSEADRGIEPQHF. The CDR3 nucleotides are TGTGCCAGCAGTGAAGCGGACAGGGGAATAGAGCCCCAGCATTTT. The full variable domain, rest sourced from reference TRBV2 and TRBJ1-5, is EPEVTQTPSHQVTQMGQEVILRCVPISNHLYFYWYRQILGQKVEFLVSFYNNEISEKSEIFDDQFSVERPDGSNFTLKIRSTKLEDSAMYFCASSEADRGIEPQHFGDGTRLSIL.

The chain is built from TRBV6-1 and TRBJ1-5; TRBD1 matches 7 bases. Germline lookup yields CDR1 MNHNS and CDR2 SASEGT. The V and J ends lost 1 base and 4 bases, in that order; junction bases with no gene match: 4. This CDR3 is built from 15 residues. DNA for the CDR3: TGTGCCAGCAGTGAAGACAGGGGAAAGAATCAGCCCCAGCATTTT. Its protein product is CASSEDRGKNQPQHF.

V and J are TRBV28 and TRBJ2-1, with 7 bases matching TRBD2. V dropped 2 bases and J dropped 12; count of bases not matched to a gene: 19. The CDR3 runs 17 residues. Per the germline V gene, CDR1 is MDHEN and CDR2 is SYDVKM. DNA of the CDR3: TGTGCCAGCAGTTTAGGGGGGGAGGGCCTATTGGGCCTATTGCAGTTCTTC. This encodes CASSLGGEGLLGLLQFF.

The J gene is TRBJ1-5, the V gene TRBV4-1, with TRBD1 as a possible D gene (6 bases). This CDR3 is built from 16 residues. Deletions cut 0 bases from V and 2 bases from J, with 11 bases between. Germline CDR1 and CDR2: MGHRA and YSYEKL. The CDR3 here is CASSQEVGARNQPQHF. CDR3 coding DNA: TGCGCCAGCAGCCAAGAGGTGGGGGCACGCAATCAGCCCCAGCATTTT.

J is TRBJ1-1 and V is TRBV23-1; maybe TRBD1 (6 bases). TRBV23-1 is annotated as an ORF whose role is uncertain. This CDR3 spans 12 amino acids. V shed 3 bases and J shed 6 bases, with 8 bases lying between them. CDR3 sequence (DNA): TGCGCCAGCAGTCACAGGGGTGCTGAAGCTTTCTTT. This codes for CASSHRGAEAFF.

The rearrangement uses TRBV6-4 and TRBJ2-2; possibly TRBD1 for D (5 bases). The V and J ends lost 3 bases and 4 bases respectively, with 9 bases between them. CDR3 length: 14 residues. Germline V gene lookup returns CDR1 MRHNA and CDR2 SNTAGT. This CDR3 is CASSDQGFTGELFF. The DNA for the CDR3 is TGTGCCAGCAGTGATCAGGGCTTCACCGGGGAGCTGTTTTTT.

The V and J genes are TRBV7-9 and TRBJ2-5, with 12 nucleotides matching TRBD2. J was trimmed by 1 base and V by 5 bases; bases with no gene match: 5. The CDR3 covers 16 residues. CDR1 is SEHNR and CDR2 is FQNEAQ in the germline V gene (reference sequence). In DNA, the CDR3 is TGTGCCAGCAGCCCGTCGACTAGCGGGAGCCAAGAGACCCAGTACTTC. Translated, it gives CASSPSTSGSQETQYF.

V is TRBV3-1 (or the pseudogene TRBV3-2) and J is TRBJ1-6; perhaps TRBD1 as D (5 bases). V lost 2 bases and J 9 bases, leaving 11 bases between the germline ends. CDR1 is LGHDT, CDR2 YNNKEL, per germline (reference sequence). The CDR3 length is 14 residues. CDR3 amino acids: CASSQQGTGSPLHF. CDR3 DNA sequence: TGTGCCAGCAGCCAACAGGGTACAGGTTCACCCCTCCACTTT.

The chain uses TRBV18 and TRBJ2-7; D gene uncertain. This CDR3 contains 15 residues. Per the germline V gene, CDR1 is KGHSH and CDR2 is LQKENI. Between the trimmed V and J ends, which lost 1 base and 1 base, there was a span of 11 bases. Written as DNA, the CDR3 is TGTGCCAGCTCACCACTGGCAGGCAGGTCCTACGAGCAGTACTTC. Amino acid sequence: CASSPLAGRSYEQYF.

V and J are TRBV5-6 and TRBJ2-3, with 7 bases aligning to TRBD2. Germline CDR1 reads SGHDT; CDR2 reads YYEEEE. CDR3 length: 15 residues. V was pared by 4 bases and J by 4 bases, with 9 bases of the junction left unmatched. Here the CDR3 DNA reads TGTGCCAGCAGCACCCGGCGGACTAGTCCAGATACGCAGTATTTT. Its translation: CASSTRRTSPDTQYF.

This clone has just a few counts. This chain uses TRBV5-1 with TRBJ1-2, with TRBD1 matching over 7 bases. The trim removed 4 bases at V and 4 bases at J, leaving 7 bases unmatched. The germline V gene encodes CDR1 SGHRS and CDR2 YFSETQ. This CDR3 has 14 residues. The CDR3 is CASSLLGQFYGYTF. The CDR3 DNA reads as TGCGCCAGCAGCCTACTGGGACAGTTCTATGGCTACACCTTC. The variable domain in full, completed from reference TRBV5-1 and TRBJ1-2, reads KAGVTQTPRYLIKTRGQQVTLSCSPISGHRSVSWYQQTPGQGLQFLFEYFSETQRNKGNFPGRFSGRQFSNSRSEMNVSTLELGDSALYLCASSLLGQFYGYTFGSGTRLTVV.

This chain connects TRBV28 to TRBJ1-5; D possibly corresponds to TRBD1 (5 bases). The germline V gene has CDR1 MDHEN and CDR2 SYDVKM. Between the trimmed V and J ends, which lost 11 bases and 2 bases, there was a span of 22 bases. The CDR3 runs 16 residues. The CDR3 nucleotides are TGTGCCTCCCGTCCTCCTTGGCGGGGCCGCAATCAGCCCCAGCATTTT. Protein product: CASRPPWRGRNQPQHF.

In DNA, the CDR3 is TGTGCCAGCAGCTTAGCCGCCACAGGGGACCCAAACCGCGGCTACACCTTC. Protein sequence: CASSLAATGDPNRGYTF. J is TRBJ1-2 and V is TRBV7-9, with 7 bases fitting TRBD1. Germline CDR1 reads SEHNR; CDR2 reads FQNEAQ (reference sequence). V gave up 0 bases and J gave up 8 bases; unmatched junction bases: 15. The CDR3 is 17 amino acids.

The chain is built from TRBV5-4 and TRBJ2-3; possible D gene TRBD2, 8 bases. CDR3 length: 18 amino acids. V was clipped by 0 bases and J by 2 bases, with 19 bases between them. Germline V gene sequence: CDR1 SGHNT, CDR2 YYREEE (reference sequence). CDR3 DNA sequence: TGTGCCAGCAGCTTGGCCGGGAGGGGGCCGATTACCACAGATACGCAGTATTTT. This translates into CASSLAGRGPITTDTQYF.

The genes are TRBV7-9 and TRBJ2-3, with D perhaps TRBD2 (5 bases). V lost 8 bases and J 6 bases, leaving 12 bases between the germline ends. Germline CDR1 and CDR2: SEHNR and FQNEAQ (reference sequence). CDR3 size: 12 residues. CDR3 coding DNA: TGTGCCAGCTCCCAGGAGGTGGATACGCAGTATTTT. Protein sequence: CASSQEVDTQYF.

The V and J genes are TRBV29-1 and TRBJ1-2; D is possibly TRBD1 (5 bases). The V end was cut by 4 bases, the J end by 4 bases, with 10 bases between. CDR3 length: 12 amino acids. CDR1 and CDR2 (germline): SQVTM, ANQGSEA. CDR3 protein: CSVVREGYGYTF. DNA of the CDR3: TGCAGCGTTGTCAGGGAAGGCTATGGCTACACCTTC.

This clone was counted once. CDR3: CASTSGSISQPQHF. The CDR3 region has the DNA TGTGCCAGCACATCAGGCTCAATTAGTCAGCCCCAGCATTTT. This chain links TRBV28 with TRBJ1-5; no definite D call. CDR1 is MDHEN and CDR2 is SYDVKM in the germline V gene. With 7 bases removed from V and 6 bases from J, the gap between germline ends came to 16 bases. CDR3 length equals 14 residues.

This sequence joins TRBV6-4 and TRBJ1-2; the D is unclear. Looked up from germline, CDR1 is MRHNA and CDR2 is SNTAGT. Trimming cost V 5 bases and J 8 bases, with 18 bases left between them. The CDR3 loop spans 14 amino acids. The CDR3 sequence is CASSQEAGPMGYTF. The CDR3 nucleotides read TGTGCCAGCAGTCAGGAAGCAGGCCCAATGGGCTACACCTTC.

The V and J genes are TRBV9 and TRBJ1-6; 12 positions match TRBD1. Germline V gene sequence: CDR1 SGDLS, CDR2 YYNGEE. Trimming took 3 bases from V and 7 from J; bases not matched to a gene: 11. This CDR3 has 18 amino acids. CDR3 in amino acids: CASSATPGQGARNSPLHF. For the CDR3, the DNA is TGTGCCAGCAGCGCCACTCCGGGACAGGGGGCCAGGAATTCACCCCTCCACTTT.

This clone appeared once. The genes are TRBV30 and TRBJ2-1; 7 bases are shared with TRBD2. The trim removed 8 bases at V and 3 bases at J, leaving 10 bases unmatched. The CDR3 is 14 residues long. The germline V gene encodes CDR1 GTSNPN and CDR2 SVGIG (reference sequence). The CDR3 region is CAIGGERNYNEQFF. The CDR3, as DNA: TGTGCCATTGGGGGGGAGCGGAACTACAATGAGCAGTTCTTC.

This clone showed up just a few times. This rearrangement joins TRBV29-1 to TRBJ2-7; TRBD1 matches 11 bases. Per the germline V gene, CDR1 is SQVTM and CDR2 is ANQGSEA. The CDR3 loop spans 13 amino acids. With V trimmed by 6 bases and J by 7 bases, 8 bases remained unmatched. The chain's CDR3 is CSVVGTGGKEQYF. CDR3 nucleotides: TGCAGCGTAGTAGGGACAGGGGGTAAGGAGCAGTACTTC.

The rearrangement links TRBV5-6 to TRBJ2-7, with D possibly matching TRBD1 (6 bases). CDR3 length: 14 residues. The ends were cut back, 5 bases at V and 6 bases at J, with 18 bases in the middle. Germline CDR1 reads SGHDT; CDR2 reads YYEEEE. This chain's CDR3 is CASSSAGVAGEQYF. The CDR3, as DNA: TGTGCCAGCAGTTCCGCAGGGGTTGCGGGCGAGCAGTACTTC.

The rearrangement joins TRBV19 to TRBJ2-3, with TRBD2 identical over 8 bases. The V segment lost 7 bases and the J segment 3 bases; nucleotides outside the gene matches: 12. From germline, CDR1 is LNHDA and CDR2 SQIVND (reference sequence). The CDR3 sequence is 16 residues long. The CDR3 coding sequence is TGTGCCAGTACCTATAGCGGGGCGGGAAGTACAGATACGCAGTATTTT. Its translation: CASTYSGAGSTDTQYF.

V is TRBV27 and J is TRBJ1-6, with D possibly matching TRBD1 (6 bases). CDR1 is MNHEY, CDR2 SMNVEV, per germline (reference sequence). The CDR3 runs to 15 residues. Between the trimmed V and J ends, which lost 8 bases and 7 bases, there was a span of 18 bases. This CDR3 reads CASRGAGAPNSPLHF. CDR3 nucleotides: TGTGCCAGCCGGGGGGCAGGGGCGCCCAATTCACCCCTCCACTTT.

A few counts support this clone. The chain uses TRBV10-2 and TRBJ2-3; D may be TRBD2 (5 bases). The CDR3 length is 15 residues. V was pared by 5 bases and J by 0 bases, with 12 bases between. In germline, CDR1 is WSHSY, CDR2 SAAADI. CDR3 sequence reads: CASSRLASSTDTQYF. In nucleotides, the CDR3 is TGCGCCAGCAGTCGATTAGCGTCTAGCACAGATACGCAGTATTTT.